Listed here are 28 T cell receptor beta chains from one sample, sequenced in a study of blood T cell repertoires in COVID-19. The table came from immunoSEQ multiplex PCR; TCRdb's copy has only in-frame clones and leaves some out. In the table there are 150,000 to 200,000 clones, 74% of which are singletons. Input material: peripheral blood. The receptors were gathered from a woman of 80 years or more with acute or convalescent COVID-19.

The chain recombines TRBV7-3 with TRBJ2-1; D not resolved. The CDR3 loop spans 14 amino acids. Germline CDR1 SGHTA, CDR2 FQGTGA. The V gene lost 3 bases and the J gene lost 5 bases, with 11 bases spanning the gap. The CDR3 is CASSLLASDNEQFF. CDR3 coding DNA: TGTGCCAGCAGCTTGCTCGCCTCGGACAATGAGCAGTTCTTC.

This clone has just one count. This chain joins TRBV28 and TRBJ1-6; D gene ambiguous. V lost 3 bases to trimming and J lost 8 bases, with 5 bases between them. Germline V gene sequence: CDR1 MDHEN, CDR2 SYDVKM. The CDR3 has 12 amino acids. The CDR3, as DNA: TGTGCCAGCAGTTTCGGTGATTCACCCCTCCACTTT. It codes for CASSFGDSPLHF.

J is TRBJ2-3 and V is TRBV27; a possible D gene is TRBD2 (6 bases). Germline CDR1 and CDR2: MNHEY and SMNVEV (reference sequence). Trimming left V 6 bases short and J 2 bases short, with 12 bases between. CDR3 length equals 14 residues. DNA for the CDR3: TGTGCCAGCAGGTCGGGACTCATCACAGATACGCAGTATTTT. Protein product: CASRSGLITDTQYF.

J is TRBJ1-1 and V is TRBV3-1 (or the pseudogene TRBV3-2); 8 positions match TRBD1. The germline V gene encodes CDR1 LGHDT and CDR2 YNNKEL (reference sequence). V gave up 0 bases and J gave up 1 base; unmatched junction bases: 4. The CDR3 covers 16 residues. The CDR3 sequence is CASSQEGQAANTEAFF. CDR3 nucleotide sequence: TGTGCCAGCAGCCAAGAGGGACAGGCGGCGAACACTGAAGCTTTCTTT.

This clone appeared a few times. V gene TRBV19 combines with J gene TRBJ1-5; weak D call: TRBD1 (5 bases). CDR3 size: 14 residues. Per germline, CDR1 LNHDA and CDR2 SQIVND (reference sequence). V gave up 5 bases and J gave up 7 bases, with 15 bases separating them. The CDR3 reads CASSFQGAGQPQHF. CDR3 coding DNA: TGTGCCAGTAGTTTCCAGGGTGCGGGACAGCCCCAGCATTTT.

The chain is built from TRBV6-2 or TRBV6-3 and TRBJ2-6; possibly TRBD1 for D (6 bases). The V and J ends lost 0 bases and 1 base respectively, with 22 bases between them. The CDR3 has 21 residues. Germline V gives CDR1 MNHEY, CDR2 SVGEGT. CDR3 loop: CASSYSISYLVQGSGANVLTF. The DNA of the CDR3 is TGTGCCAGCAGTTACTCGATATCGTATTTGGTACAGGGTTCTGGGGCCAACGTCCTGACTTTC.

The chain has TRBV19 and TRBJ1-4, with TRBD1 identical over 11 bases. The junction had 7 bases not matched to a gene; V was cut back by 4 bases and J by 6 bases. Germline CDR1 LNHDA, CDR2 SQIVND (reference sequence). The CDR3 runs 16 residues. In DNA, the CDR3 is TGTGCCAGTAGTAAACTTCCGGGACAGGGGGATGAAAAACTGTTTTTT. This gives the protein CASSKLPGQGDEKLFF.

This rearrangement joins TRBV28 to TRBJ2-5, with a tentative D call TRBD2 (6 bases). There are 16 residues in the CDR3. Germline CDR1 MDHEN, CDR2 SYDVKM. V lost 3 bases, J lost 7 bases, and 21 bases lay in between. This CDR3 reads CASSLLLSGTSGTQYF. CDR3 DNA sequence: TGTGCCAGCAGTTTGCTGCTCTCCGGGACTTCGGGGACCCAGTACTTC.

As to this clone: The germline gene is not matched at one end of the junction; a read error may be the cause. This specimen includes other DNA sequences encoding the same CDR3. The chain couples TRBV6-1 to TRBJ2-7; 8 bases agree with TRBD2. CDR1 MNHNS and CDR2 SASEGT come from the germline V gene. The length of the CDR3 is 14 residues. CDR3 coding DNA: TGTGCTAGCAGTGAAGACGGGAGGGTCGACGAGCAGTACTTC. This sequence encodes CASSEDGRVDEQYF.

This clone has more than one count but fewer than ten. The chain carries TRBV10-2 and TRBJ2-1; 9 nucleotides agree with TRBD1. The CDR3 has 15 residues. In germline, CDR1 is WSHSY, CDR2 SAAADI. V shed 6 bases, J shed 4 bases, and the junction held 7 bases outside the gene matches. Here the CDR3 DNA reads TGCGCCAGCAGGGAGGGACAGGGAATTTACAATGAGCAGTTCTTC. Its protein is CASREGQGIYNEQFF.

The chain recombines TRBV21-1 with TRBJ2-3; no DNA check was done on the table's D call, TRBD1. TRBV21-1 is deemed a pseudogene. This CDR3 has 16 residues. CDR3 bases: TGTGCCAGCAGCAAATTAGACAGTCCGCGCGCAGATACGCAGTATTTT. Translated: CASSKLDSPRADTQYF.

The rearrangement joins TRBV19 to TRBJ1-4; maybe TRBD1 (5 bases). The ends were cut back, 9 bases at V and 7 bases at J, with 18 bases in the middle. CDR1 is LNHDA and CDR2 is SQIVND in the germline V gene (reference sequence). This CDR3 is 14 amino acids long. The CDR3 DNA reads as TGTGCCAGCGCGTGGCAGGGTGGGTTTGAAAAACTGTTTTTT. Amino acid sequence: CASAWQGGFEKLFF.

A remark on this clone: An end of the junction does not agree with germline; a read error may underlie this. The V call is TRBV2, the J call TRBJ2-7; D gene uncertain. The CDR3 extends over 9 amino acids. Per germline, CDR1 SNHLY and CDR2 FYNNEI. As DNA, the CDR3 is TGTGCCAGCAGCGAGTCTGGAGACTTC. This gives the protein CASSESGDF.

The chain employs TRBV2 and TRBJ2-3; 10 bases match TRBD1. V was clipped by 8 bases and J by 4 bases; unmatched bases: 3. This CDR3 is built from 13 residues. CDR1 is SNHLY, CDR2 FYNNEI, per germline. The DNA of the CDR3 is TGTGCCAGCTCGGACAGGGGGGCAGATACGCAGTATTTT. Protein sequence: CASSDRGADTQYF.

The chain couples TRBV19 to TRBJ2-3; 8 bases fit TRBD2. Trimming cost V 1 base and J 5 bases; bases outside gene matches: 11. The CDR3 sequence is 17 residues long. Germline CDR1 LNHDA, CDR2 SQIVND (reference sequence). CDR3 DNA: TGTGCCAGTAGTATAGGTTTTACTAGCGGTCTCGTAGATACGCAGTATTTT. Translated, it gives CASSIGFTSGLVDTQYF.

At least ten counts were recorded for this clone. This rearrangement joins TRBV9 to TRBJ1-2; D is ambiguous. Per the germline V gene, CDR1 is SGDLS and CDR2 is YYNGEE. The CDR3 totals 14 residues. The V and J ends lost 4 bases and 5 bases respectively, with 15 bases between them. The CDR3 coding sequence is TGTGCCAGCAGCTCCAACTCCGCGGGTTATGGCTACACCTTC. Its protein product is CASSSNSAGYGYTF.

V and J are TRBV4-2 and TRBJ2-3, with 10 bases matching TRBD2. V shed 4 bases, J shed 1 base, and the junction held 8 bases outside the gene matches. Germline V gives CDR1 LGHNA, CDR2 YNFKEQ. The CDR3 extends over 17 amino acids. The CDR3 region has the DNA TGTGCCAGCAGCCTCCAGGTCCTAGCGGGGGGCACAGATACGCAGTATTTT. This translates into CASSLQVLAGGTDTQYF.

This clone has a single count. The CDR3 nucleotides are TGTGCCAGCAGTTTAAGGGACAGGACGACTGAAGAGACCCAGTACTTC. Translating it yields CASSLRDRTTEETQYF. The chain is built from TRBV27 and TRBJ2-5; 8 positions match TRBD1. The CDR3 covers 16 residues. V trimming: 2 bases; J trimming: 3 bases; junction bases outside the gene matches: 8. Germline V CDR1 and CDR2: MNHEY, SMNVEV (reference sequence).

With respect to this clone: Distinct nucleotide sequences in the sample also encode this CDR3. The chain uses TRBV5-1 and TRBJ2-1, with TRBD2 identical over 7 bases. The CDR3 runs to 15 residues. The germline CDR1 and CDR2 sequences are SGHRS and YFSETQ. J lost 0 bases, V lost 5 bases, and 5 bases had no gene match. CDR3 nucleotides: TGCGCCAGCAGTTCACTAGCGCCCTCCTACAATGAGCAGTTCTTC. This encodes CASSSLAPSYNEQFF.

In this sample, this clone turned up once. V and J are TRBV19 and TRBJ2-5; possibly TRBD1 for D (5 bases). The CDR3 is 15 residues long. Trimming cost V 10 bases and J 2 bases, with 20 bases left between them. Germline CDR1 and CDR2: LNHDA and SQIVND (reference sequence). The chain's CDR3 is CAIIGAGRRQETQYF. CDR3 in DNA: TGTGCCATCATTGGGGCAGGGCGAAGGCAAGAGACCCAGTACTTC.

The chain carries TRBV27 and TRBJ1-5; D gene uncertain. Germline-derived CDR1 and CDR2 are MNHEY and SMNVEV (reference sequence). The V end lost 0 bases, the J end lost 10 bases, and 16 bases lay between the germline ends. The CDR3 has 15 residues. In DNA form, the CDR3 reads TGTGCCAGCAGTTTATCGGGTCCAGGCCCAACTCCCCAGCATTTT. This sequence encodes CASSLSGPGPTPQHF.

CDR3 DNA sequence: TGTGCCAGCTCACGGGAGGCGGACTCTGGAAACACCATATATTTT. The encoded protein is CASSREADSGNTIYF. The chain has TRBV18 and TRBJ1-3; D is unclear. Trimming cost V 4 bases and J 0 bases, with 10 bases left between them. The CDR3 totals 15 residues. Per the germline V gene, CDR1 is KGHSH and CDR2 is LQKENI.

The chain is built from TRBV2 and TRBJ2-2; D may be TRBD1 (6 bases). The CDR3 has 15 residues. V was cut by 5 bases and J by 0 bases, with 10 bases left in between. Germline CDR1 reads SNHLY; CDR2 reads FYNNEI. The CDR3 reads CASSRQEANTGELFF. DNA of the CDR3: TGTGCCAGCAGTCGACAGGAAGCGAACACCGGGGAGCTGTTTTTT. Combining the CDR3 with reference TRBV2 and TRBJ2-2 gives the whole variable domain EPEVTQTPSHQVTQMGQEVILRCVPISNHLYFYWYRQILGQKVEFLVSFYNNEISEKSEIFDDQFSVERPDGSNFTLKIRSTKLEDSAMYFCASSRQEANTGELFFGEGSRLTVL.

This clone was counted only a few times. The rearrangement uses TRBV6-5 and TRBJ2-4, with D perhaps TRBD2 (6 bases). Germline V lookup: CDR1 MNHEY, CDR2 SVGAGI. V lost 7 bases and J 3 bases, leaving 13 bases between the germline ends. The CDR3 totals 14 residues. CDR3 sequence reads: CASTDGGRKNIQYF. For the CDR3, the DNA is TGTGCCAGCACAGACGGAGGGCGCAAAAACATTCAGTACTTC.

V is TRBV7-9 and J is TRBJ1-5; D may be TRBD1 (5 bases). The CDR3 covers 12 residues. The germline V and J ends were trimmed by 5 bases and 5 bases, with 7 bases remaining between them. From germline, CDR1 is SEHNR and CDR2 FQNEAQ (reference sequence). CDR3 coding DNA: TGTGCCAGCAGCATCAGGGATCAGCCCCAGCATTTT. Translating it yields CASSIRDQPQHF.

The chain joins TRBV19 to TRBJ1-4, with a possible D match to TRBD1 (6 bases). Germline V lookup: CDR1 LNHDA, CDR2 SQIVND (reference sequence). The germline V and J ends were trimmed by 6 bases and 7 bases, with 21 bases remaining between them. The CDR3 is made up of 16 amino acids. The DNA for the CDR3 is TGTGCCAGTAGGAGAGAACCGACGGAAGGGGGTGAAAAACTGTTTTTT. Its translation is CASRREPTEGGEKLFF.

This chain joins TRBV10-1 and TRBJ2-1; TRBD2 matches 7 bases. Looked up from germline, CDR1 is WNHNN and CDR2 is SYGVQD (reference sequence). J was trimmed by 5 bases and V by 3 bases; bases with no gene match: 10. CDR3 size: 16 residues. The CDR3 region has the DNA TGCGCCAGCAGTGATGGAGCGGGGCCCCCTGACAATGAGCAGTTCTTC. Its translation: CASSDGAGPPDNEQFF.

This chain links TRBV19 with TRBJ2-7; 8 nucleotides match TRBD1. There are 15 residues in the CDR3. The germline V gene encodes CDR1 LNHDA and CDR2 SQIVND (reference sequence). V lost 5 bases to trimming and J lost 0 bases; unmatched junction nucleotides: 6. The CDR3 nucleotides read TGTGCCAGTAGTTCACCCGGGACAGGCTCCTACGAGCAGTACTTC. Protein: CASSSPGTGSYEQYF.